What follows are 21 T cell receptor beta chains derived from one specimen sequenced in a study of blood T cell repertoires in COVID-19. Profiling relied on immunoSEQ multiplex PCR, and the TCRdb table lists in-frame clones only, not all of them. The data hold 250,000 or so clones, with roughly nine tenths observed a single time. Sequencing input: PBMCs or T cells enriched from blood (not recorded which). These receptors came from a man aged 25-40 years who had recovered from COVID-19.

This clone was seen more than once but under ten times. The gene calls are TRBV7-9 and TRBJ1-2; possibly TRBD1 for D (5 bases). Trimming cost V 5 bases and J 3 bases, with 19 bases left between them. There are 16 residues in the CDR3. Germline V gene data show CDR1 as SEHNR and CDR2 as FQNEAQ (reference sequence). The CDR3 loop is CASSPGSEGPHYGYTF. The CDR3 region has the DNA TGTGCCAGCAGCCCCGGGAGCGAGGGGCCGCACTATGGCTACACCTTC.

This chain links TRBV12-3 or TRBV12-4 with TRBJ2-1; 8 positions agree with TRBD2. The CDR3 loop spans 13 amino acids. V shed 7 bases, J shed 7 bases, and the junction held 6 bases outside the gene matches. The CDR3 is CASTRGGRNEQFF. CDR3 in DNA: TGTGCCAGCACTCGGGGGGGGCGGAATGAGCAGTTCTTC.

This chain connects TRBV3-1 (or the pseudogene TRBV3-2) to TRBJ2-7; D possibly corresponds to TRBD2 (6 bases). Trimming left V 1 base short and J 8 bases short, with 21 bases between. There are 16 residues in the CDR3. Per the germline V gene, CDR1 is LGHDT and CDR2 is YNNKEL (reference sequence). The CDR3 sequence is CASSQGLRGPLIKQYF. The CDR3 DNA reads as TGTGCCAGCAGCCAAGGGTTGCGGGGCCCCTTGATAAAGCAGTACTTC.

This clone has a single count. CDR3 region: CASRPGYNEQFF. The CDR3, as DNA: TGTGCCAGCAGACCAGGTTACAATGAGCAGTTCTTC. V gene TRBV2 combines with J gene TRBJ2-1; D is undetermined. V lost 6 bases and J lost 4, with 7 bases in between. Per the germline V gene, CDR1 is SNHLY and CDR2 is FYNNEI. The CDR3 length is 12 residues.

The chain links TRBV14 to TRBJ2-1; 7 bases map to TRBD1. The V gene's germline CDR1 is SGHDN and CDR2 FVKESK. V lost 1 base, J lost 4 bases, and 4 bases stayed unmatched. The CDR3 spans 15 residues. Written as DNA, the CDR3 is TGTGCCAGCAGCCAAGTAGGGGGACAGTACAATGAGCAGTTCTTC. As protein: CASSQVGGQYNEQFF.

The J gene is TRBJ1-2, the V gene TRBV5-1; D not certain. The CDR3 is 13 amino acids. The germline V gene has CDR1 SGHRS and CDR2 YFSETQ. The germline V and J ends were trimmed by 0 bases and 3 bases, with 6 bases remaining between them. The CDR3 loop reads CASSLVEDYGYTF. CDR3 nucleotide sequence: TGCGCCAGCAGCTTGGTGGAGGACTATGGCTACACCTTC.

The chain recombines TRBV6-5 with TRBJ2-2; TRBD2 is a possible D gene (6 bases). CDR3 size: 15 residues. CDR1 is MNHEY and CDR2 is SVGAGI in the germline V gene. Between the trimmed V and J ends, which lost 5 bases and 4 bases, there was a span of 14 bases. The CDR3 is CASSPVGGTTGELFF. As DNA, the CDR3 is TGTGCCAGCAGTCCGGTGGGCGGGACCACCGGGGAGCTGTTTTTT.

This chain uses TRBV7-8 with TRBJ1-1; TRBD1 aligns across 8 bases. The J segment lost 5 bases and the V segment lost 2 bases, leaving 4 bases of the junction unmatched. Germline V gives CDR1 SGHVS, CDR2 FQNEAQ. The CDR3 length is 14 residues. CDR3 protein: CASSLRQGMTEAFF. CDR3 nucleotide sequence: TGTGCCAGCAGCTTAAGACAGGGGATGACTGAAGCTTTCTTT.

The chain recombines TRBV27 with TRBJ2-7; D may be TRBD1 (5 bases). The CDR3 covers 13 residues. The germline V and J ends were trimmed by 1 base and 3 bases, with 7 bases remaining between them. Germline assignment: CDR1 MNHEY and CDR2 SMNVEV (reference sequence). The CDR3 loop is CASSLYQGYEQYF. In DNA, the CDR3 is TGTGCCAGCAGTTTATACCAGGGCTACGAGCAGTACTTC.

This rearrangement joins TRBV7-9 to TRBJ1-1; tentatively, D is TRBD1 (5 bases). Trimming left V 1 base short and J 6 bases short, with 15 bases between. The CDR3 extends over 15 amino acids. Germline V gene sequence: CDR1 SEHNR, CDR2 FQNEAQ (reference sequence). The CDR3 here is CASSLGEGHFAEAFF. CDR3 DNA sequence: TGTGCCAGCAGCTTAGGAGAAGGACATTTCGCTGAAGCTTTCTTT. The variable domain in full, with the rest retrieved from reference TRBV7-9 and TRBJ1-1, is DTGVSQNPRHKITKRGQNVTFRCDPISEHNRLYWYRQTLGQGPEFLTYFQNEAQLEKSRLLSDRFSAERPKGSFSTLEIQRTEQGDSAMYLCASSLGEGHFAEAFFGQGTRLTVV.

This chain connects TRBV7-3 to TRBJ2-3, with TRBD2 matching over 7 bases. The CDR3 contains 13 residues. Germline assignment: CDR1 SGHTA and CDR2 FQGTGA. The V and J ends lost 5 bases and 9 bases, in that order; junction bases with no gene match: 8. The DNA of the CDR3 is TGTGCCAGCAGCCCATCCGTGGGGGGGACGCAGTATTTT. Its translation: CASSPSVGGTQYF.

This chain connects TRBV3-1 (or the pseudogene TRBV3-2) to TRBJ2-7; 9 bases are shared with TRBD1. The CDR3 consists of 15 residues. The J segment lost 5 bases and the V segment lost 4 bases, leaving 9 bases of the junction unmatched. CDR1 is LGHDT and CDR2 is YNNKEL in the germline V gene (reference sequence). CDR3 DNA: TGTGCCAGCAGCCCCGGGACAGGGAGAGTCCACGAGCAGTACTTC. Its translation: CASSPGTGRVHEQYF.

This sequence joins TRBV6-1 and TRBJ1-2, with 10 bases identical to TRBD1. Germline loops: CDR1 MNHNS, CDR2 SASEGT. V trimming: 1 base; J trimming: 7 bases; junction bases outside the gene matches: 3. The CDR3 is 14 amino acids. The CDR3 is CASSEGQGASGYTF. DNA of the CDR3: TGTGCCAGCAGTGAAGGACAGGGGGCGAGTGGCTACACCTTC.

The chain recombines TRBV7-8 with TRBJ2-7; maybe TRBD2 (7 bases). Germline CDR1 reads SGHVS; CDR2 reads FQNEAQ. The V end was cut by 5 bases, the J end by 6 bases, with 14 bases between. The CDR3 is 13 residues long. The chain's CDR3 is CASSSHREGEQYF. The CDR3 region has the DNA TGTGCCAGCAGCAGCCACAGGGAGGGCGAGCAGTACTTC.

The chain has TRBV27 and TRBJ1-4, with 8 nucleotides matching TRBD1. There are 15 residues in the CDR3. Losses at the gene ends were 1 base for V and 8 bases for J; bases not matched to a gene: 6. Germline V gene data show CDR1 as MNHEY and CDR2 as SMNVEV (reference sequence). The CDR3 sequence is CASSLFRGREEKLFF. The CDR3 DNA is TGTGCCAGCAGTTTATTCAGGGGGCGAGAAGAAAAACTGTTTTTT. The full variable domain, with the rest looked up from reference TRBV27 and TRBJ1-4, is EAQVTQNPRYLITVTGKKLTVTCSQNMNHEYMSWYRQDPGLGLRQIYYSMNVEVTDKGDVPEGYKVSRKEKRNFPLILESPSPNQTSLYFCASSLFRGREEKLFFGSGTQLSVL.

The rearrangement links TRBV29-1 to TRBJ2-1; the match to TRBD2 covers 10 bases. V gave up 5 bases and J gave up 7 bases; unmatched junction bases: 2. The CDR3 has 12 residues. Germline V gene lookup returns CDR1 SQVTM and CDR2 ANQGSEA. For the CDR3, the DNA is TGCAGCGTTAGCGGGGGGGTAAATGAGCAGTTCTTC. The encoded protein is CSVSGGVNEQFF.

In nucleotides, the CDR3 is TGTGCCAGCAGTGTCCTCTGGGGATTGGACGGGAGGACGGACAATGAGCAGTTCTTC. It yields the protein CASSVLWGLDGRTDNEQFF. The rearrangement links TRBV2 to TRBJ2-1, with 7 bases fitting TRBD2. Germline CDR1 reads SNHLY; CDR2 reads FYNNEI. The length of the CDR3 is 19 residues. V shed 4 bases and J 5 bases; nucleotides not matched to a gene: 20.

V usage is TRBV5-1 and J usage is TRBJ1-5; no clear D gene. There are 13 residues in the CDR3. V lost 2 bases to trimming and J lost 2 bases, with 5 bases between them. Germline lookup yields CDR1 SGHRS and CDR2 YFSETQ. The CDR3 DNA follows: TGCGCCAGCAGCTTTCTCGGCAATCAGCCCCAGCATTTT. Translation gives CASSFLGNQPQHF.

The chain combines TRBV18 with TRBJ1-1; no firm D call. Germline V gene sequence: CDR1 KGHSH, CDR2 LQKENI. This CDR3 is 14 amino acids long. V lost 0 bases and J lost 4, with 9 bases in between. CDR3 residues: CASSPPPVVTEAFF. The CDR3 DNA sequence: TGTGCCAGCTCACCACCTCCGGTCGTCACTGAAGCTTTCTTT.

The chain employs TRBV5-5 and TRBJ2-7; no firm D call. The V and J ends lost 0 bases and 3 bases respectively, with 7 bases between them. The CDR3 length is 13 residues. Germline V lookup: CDR1 SGHKS, CDR2 YYEKEE (reference sequence). CDR3 loop: CASSLAVSYEQYF. The CDR3 DNA sequence: TGTGCCAGCAGCTTGGCGGTTAGCTACGAGCAGTACTTC.

The rearrangement joins TRBV7-2 to TRBJ2-7, with D perhaps TRBD1 (5 bases). The CDR3 covers 15 residues. Trimming removed 1 base from V and 2 bases from J, with 12 bases in between. The germline V gene encodes CDR1 SGHTA and CDR2 FQGNSA. CDR3 amino acids: CASSLGAGYPYEQYF. CDR3 nucleotides: TGTGCCAGCAGCTTAGGGGCAGGGTACCCCTACGAGCAGTACTTC.